This TCR beta chain derives from a study of cytomegalovirus exposure and HLA in healthy donors. Study in general: Most genotyped donors, roughly 80% of about 400, had Caucasian-associated genetic ancestry. Broader study findings: In a later analysis, parvovirus B19, influenza, CMV and Epstein-Barr virus appeared linked to several top co-occurrence clusters.

Trimming left V 7 bases short and J 1 base short, with 11 bases between. The CDR3 consists of 14 residues. Germline CDR1 SGHRS, CDR2 YFSETQ. Of note for this clone: Its antigen is still unknown.

The PCR contained 60 Vbeta and 13 Jbeta primers. The repertoire was sequenced with immunoSEQ multiplex PCR; TCRdb's copy has only in-frame clones and lacks some. The repertoire holds approximately 120,000 clones, around 78% seen once, with over 4% in the top ten. The TCR comes from a man between 60 and 75 years old in good health and CMV-seropositive. The chain recombines TRBV5-1 with TRBJ2-2, with D possibly matching TRBD2 (7 bases). Source material: PBMCs. CDR3 sequence (DNA): TGCGCCAGCCTAGGGGGGGTGAACACCGGGGAGCTGTTTTTT. The encoded protein is CASLGGVNTGELFF. Variable domain in full (rest from reference TRBV5-1 and TRBJ2-2): KAGVTQTPRYLIKTRGQQVTLSCSPISGHRSVSWYQQTPGQGLQFLFEYFSETQRNKGNFPGRFSGRQFSNSRSEMNVSTLELGDSALYLCASLGGVNTGELFFGEGSRLTVL.